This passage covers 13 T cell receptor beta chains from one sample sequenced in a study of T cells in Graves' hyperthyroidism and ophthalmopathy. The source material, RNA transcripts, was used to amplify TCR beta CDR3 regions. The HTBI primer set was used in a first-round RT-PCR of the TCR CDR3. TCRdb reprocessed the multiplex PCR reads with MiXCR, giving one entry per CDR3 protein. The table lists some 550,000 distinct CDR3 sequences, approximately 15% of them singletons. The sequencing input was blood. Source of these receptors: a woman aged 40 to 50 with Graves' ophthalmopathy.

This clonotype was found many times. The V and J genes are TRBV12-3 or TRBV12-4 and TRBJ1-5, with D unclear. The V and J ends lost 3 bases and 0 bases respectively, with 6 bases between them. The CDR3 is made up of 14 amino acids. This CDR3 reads CASSLGFSNQPQHF. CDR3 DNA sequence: TGTGCCAGCAGTTTGGGCTTTAGCAATCAGCCCCAGCATTTT.

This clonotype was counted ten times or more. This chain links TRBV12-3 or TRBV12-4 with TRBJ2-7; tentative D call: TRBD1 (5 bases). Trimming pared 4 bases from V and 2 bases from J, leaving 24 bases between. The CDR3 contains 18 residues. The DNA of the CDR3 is TGTGCCAGCAGTTCCCTAATCCCCCCCGCAGGGCGGCCCTACGAGCAGTACTTC. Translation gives CASSSLIPPAGRPYEQYF.

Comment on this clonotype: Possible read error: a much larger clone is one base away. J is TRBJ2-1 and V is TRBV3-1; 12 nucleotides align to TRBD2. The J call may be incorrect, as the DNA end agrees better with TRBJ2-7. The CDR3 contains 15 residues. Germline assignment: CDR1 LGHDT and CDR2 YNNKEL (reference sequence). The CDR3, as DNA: TGTGCCAGCAGCCAAGCGGGACTAGCGGGCAATGAGCAGTACTTC. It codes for CASSQAGLAGNEQYF.

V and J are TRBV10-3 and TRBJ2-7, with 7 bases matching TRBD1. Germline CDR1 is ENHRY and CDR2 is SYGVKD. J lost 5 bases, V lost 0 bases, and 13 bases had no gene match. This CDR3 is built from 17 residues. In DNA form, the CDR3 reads TGTGCCATCAGTGAGTCGTTAGGGACAGCAAATACTAACGAGCAGTACTTC. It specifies CAISESLGTANTNEQYF.

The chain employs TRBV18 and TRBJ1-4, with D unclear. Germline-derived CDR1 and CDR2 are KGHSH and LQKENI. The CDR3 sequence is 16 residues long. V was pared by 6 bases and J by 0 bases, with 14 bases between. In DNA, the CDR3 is TGTGCCAGCTCCCAAAGCGCACCTGCAACTAATGAAAAACTGTTTTTT. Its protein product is CASSQSAPATNEKLFF.

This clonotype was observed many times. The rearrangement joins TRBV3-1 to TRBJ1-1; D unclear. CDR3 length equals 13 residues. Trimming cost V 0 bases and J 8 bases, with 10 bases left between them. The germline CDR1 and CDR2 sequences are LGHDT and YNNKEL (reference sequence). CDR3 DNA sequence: TGTGCCAGCAGCCAAGATTTTGGAGGGGAAGCTTTCTTT. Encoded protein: CASSQDFGGEAFF. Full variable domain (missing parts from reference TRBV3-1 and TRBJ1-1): DTAVSQTPKYLVTQMGNDKSIKCEQNLGHDTMYWYKQDSKKFLKIMFSYNNKELIINETVPNRFSPKSPDKAHLNLHINSLELGDSAVYFCASSQDFGGEAFFGQGTRLTVV.

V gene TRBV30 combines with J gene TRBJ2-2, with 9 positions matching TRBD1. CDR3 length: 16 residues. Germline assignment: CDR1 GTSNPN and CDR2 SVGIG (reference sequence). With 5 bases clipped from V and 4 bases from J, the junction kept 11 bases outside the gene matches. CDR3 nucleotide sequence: TGTGCCTGGTGGGAACAGAACAGGGGGCCCACCGGGGAGCTGTTTTTT. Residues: CAWWEQNRGPTGELFF.

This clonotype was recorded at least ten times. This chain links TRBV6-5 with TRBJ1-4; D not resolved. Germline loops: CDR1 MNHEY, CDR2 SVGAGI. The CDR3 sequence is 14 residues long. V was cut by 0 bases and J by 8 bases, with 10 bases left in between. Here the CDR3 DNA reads TGTGCCAGCAGTTACTCCTCGGGGAGAGAAAAACTGTTTTTT. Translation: CASSYSSGREKLFF.

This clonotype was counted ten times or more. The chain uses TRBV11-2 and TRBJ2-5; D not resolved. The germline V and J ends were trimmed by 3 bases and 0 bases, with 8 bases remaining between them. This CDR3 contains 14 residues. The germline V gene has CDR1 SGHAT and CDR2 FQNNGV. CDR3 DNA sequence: TGTGCCAGCAGCTTCTCGAATAACCAAGAGACCCAGTACTTC. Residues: CASSFSNNQETQYF.

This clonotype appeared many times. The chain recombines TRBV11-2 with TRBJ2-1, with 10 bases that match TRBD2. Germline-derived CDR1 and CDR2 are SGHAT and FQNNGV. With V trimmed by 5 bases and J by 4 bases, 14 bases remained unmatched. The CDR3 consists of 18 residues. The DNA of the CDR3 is TGTGCCAGCAGCCTCCCCCAAGGACTAGCGGCGAATTACAATGAGCAGTTCTTC. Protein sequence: CASSLPQGLAANYNEQFF.

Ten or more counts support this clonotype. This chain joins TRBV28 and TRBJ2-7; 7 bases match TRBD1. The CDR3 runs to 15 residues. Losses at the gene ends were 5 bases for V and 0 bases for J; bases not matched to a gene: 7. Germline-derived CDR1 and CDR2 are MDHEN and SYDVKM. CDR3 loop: CASSPSTGSSYEQYF. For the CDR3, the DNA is TGTGCCAGCAGTCCGTCGACAGGGTCCTCCTACGAGCAGTACTTC.

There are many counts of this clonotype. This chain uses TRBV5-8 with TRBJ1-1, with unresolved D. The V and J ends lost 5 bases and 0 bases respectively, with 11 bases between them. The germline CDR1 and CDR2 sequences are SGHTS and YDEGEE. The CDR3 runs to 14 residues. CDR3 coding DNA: TGTGCCAGCAGTGACCCGGTAGTGAACACTGAAGCTTTCTTT. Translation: CASSDPVVNTEAFF.

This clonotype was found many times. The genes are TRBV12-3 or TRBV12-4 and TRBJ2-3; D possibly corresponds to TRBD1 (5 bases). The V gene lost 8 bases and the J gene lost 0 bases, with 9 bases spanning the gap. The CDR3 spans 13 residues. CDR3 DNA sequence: TGTGCCAGCGGAAAGGGGAGCACAGATACGCAGTATTTT. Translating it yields CASGKGSTDTQYF.